Sequencing of this T cell receptor beta chain was carried out in a study of CD8+ T cells in alopecia areata. The study, taken as a whole, reports: Tissue-resident alphabeta T cells belonging to normal skin likewise get sequenced within scalp specimens. Compared with mice, patients displayed less clear TCR sharing, possibly for HLA-related reasons.

This clone has a handful of counts. Its matching antigen is unknown. One end of the junction does not line up with germline, which may come from a read error. Germline lookup yields CDR1 SSHAT and CDR2 FNYEAQ (reference sequence). This CDR3 is built from 16 residues. Extracted RNA was reverse transcribed into cDNA, the sequencing template. Assay used: immunoSEQ multiplex PCR; TCRdb lists only in-frame clones, some missing. The data contain some 210,000 clones, around 62% of them singletons. This clonotype originated in a human donor with alopecia areata. The sequenced sample was CD4+ T cells sorted from blood, obtained at week 0. This chain connects TRBV7-7 to TRBJ1-3; D is uncertain. CDR3: CASSLGPISSGNTIYF. The CDR3 coding sequence is TGTGCTAGCAGCTTAGGGCCAATCTCCTCTGGAAACACCATATATTTT.